What follows describes a single TCR beta chain. Original handling: Reference gene primer amplification gave estimated nucleated cell counts. TCRdb keeps only in-frame clones here, not all; method: immunoSEQ multiplex PCR. For V, J and clone size, that table is used; D and trimming come from the DNA. Of around 120,000 clones in the sample, around 81% were seen once. These data originate in a study of blood T cell repertoires in COVID-19. Background on the study: Samples taken during acute and convalescent COVID-19 were collected in the United States, Italy and Spain. PBMCs, B-cell-depleted T cells, or T cells provided the cDNA or gDNA that made up the material.

The sequencing sample was made of peripheral blood. The clonotype comes from a man between 65 and 79 years old with acute or convalescent COVID-19.

The CDR3 loop is CASSVGTGGADTQYF. CDR3 DNA: TGTGCCAGCAGCGTAGGGACAGGGGGGGCAGATACGCAGTATTTT. The chain has TRBV9 and TRBJ2-3, with TRBD1 matching 10 bases. CDR1 is SGDLS and CDR2 is YYNGEE in the germline V gene. CDR3 length equals 15 residues. Losses at the gene ends were 0 bases for V and 4 bases for J; bases not matched to a gene: 2.